This passage covers 22 T cell receptor beta chains from one sample sequenced in a study of T cell changes during pregnancy in multiple sclerosis. Measured with immunoSEQ multiplex PCR; TCRdb has only the in-frame clones, and not every one. The data contain 45,000 to 65,000 clones, 93% of them singletons. The input for sequencing was CD8+ T cells from peripheral blood mononuclear cells, taken in the third trimester of pregnancy. Source of these receptors: a female donor with multiple sclerosis, enrolled in a pregnancy study.

This chain connects TRBV4-1 to TRBJ2-7; D gene unclear. The CDR3 extends over 14 amino acids. Germline V CDR1 and CDR2: MGHRA, YSYEKL. The V gene lost 3 bases and the J gene lost 3 bases, with 12 bases spanning the gap. The CDR3 loop is CASSHQTRGYEQYF. The CDR3 region has the DNA TGCGCCAGCAGCCATCAGACCCGCGGCTACGAGCAGTACTTC.

The rearrangement links TRBV4-2 to TRBJ2-5; 8 positions agree with TRBD1. This CDR3 has 15 amino acids. Trimming removed 1 base from V and 5 bases from J; junction bases left unmatched: 6. In germline, CDR1 is LGHNA, CDR2 YNFKEQ. The CDR3 nucleotides read TGTGCCAGCAGCCAAGTCCTACAGGGGGACGAGACCCAGTACTTC. It codes for CASSQVLQGDETQYF.

This chain uses TRBV30 with TRBJ1-2; 7 bases map to TRBD1. J was trimmed by 1 base and V by 8 bases; bases with no gene match: 7. Germline V CDR1 and CDR2: GTSNPN, SVGIG (reference sequence). The CDR3 runs to 13 residues. This CDR3 is CASRDSYNYGYTF. The CDR3 DNA is TGTGCCAGCCGGGACAGCTATAACTATGGCTACACCTTC.

This rearrangement joins TRBV9 to TRBJ2-5; TRBD1 aligns across 7 bases. CDR1 is SGDLS, CDR2 YYNGEE, per germline. The CDR3 length is 15 residues. V was clipped by 4 bases and J by 2 bases; unmatched bases: 8. CDR3 protein: CASSPSSGQQETQYF. The DNA of the CDR3 is TGTGCCAGCAGCCCAAGCTCGGGACAGCAAGAGACCCAGTACTTC.

This clone was seen more than once but under ten times. This chain links TRBV7-9 with TRBJ1-1; 8 bases are a match to TRBD1. The CDR3 sequence is 16 residues long. Germline CDR1 reads SEHNR; CDR2 reads FQNEAQ (reference sequence). Trimming removed 6 bases from V and 1 base from J; junction bases left unmatched: 10. CDR3 loop: CASRWPDRDTNTEAFF. The CDR3 region has the DNA TGTGCCAGCAGATGGCCGGACAGGGACACGAACACTGAAGCTTTCTTT. Based on the CDR3 plus reference TRBV7-9 and TRBJ1-1, the full variable domain is DTGVSQNPRHKITKRGQNVTFRCDPISEHNRLYWYRQTLGQGPEFLTYFQNEAQLEKSRLLSDRFSAERPKGSFSTLEIQRTEQGDSAMYLCASRWPDRDTNTEAFFGQGTRLTVV.

The chain has TRBV4-3 and TRBJ2-1; 13 bases align to TRBD2. Germline values: CDR1 LGHNA, CDR2 YSLEER. V was pared by 2 bases and J by 0 bases, with 4 bases of the junction left unmatched. This CDR3 spans 18 amino acids. CDR3 in amino acids: CASSQLRLAGGSYNEQFF. The CDR3 DNA sequence: TGCGCCAGCAGCCAACTTCGACTAGCGGGGGGCTCCTACAATGAGCAGTTCTTC.

J is TRBJ2-7 and V is TRBV27, with D perhaps TRBD1 (6 bases). Germline V lookup: CDR1 MNHEY, CDR2 SMNVEV (reference sequence). The CDR3 covers 15 residues. V was cut by 2 bases and J by 5 bases, with 16 bases left in between. The DNA of the CDR3 is TGTGCCAGCAGTTTACGGAGGATGGGGGCTCACGAGCAGTACTTC. This sequence encodes CASSLRRMGAHEQYF.

The chain is built from TRBV4-2 and TRBJ2-5, with D unresolved. Germline V CDR1 and CDR2: LGHNA, YNFKEQ. Trimming removed 1 base at V and 5 bases at J, with 8 bases between. CDR3 length: 13 residues. As DNA, the CDR3 is TGTGCCAGCAGCCAAGTCCCCGAGGAGACCCAGTACTTC. Protein product: CASSQVPEETQYF.

The genes are TRBV19 and TRBJ2-3; D gene ambiguous. The ends were cut back, 3 bases at V and 4 bases at J, with 11 bases in the middle. CDR3 length equals 14 residues. Germline V CDR1 and CDR2: LNHDA, SQIVND (reference sequence). The CDR3 is CASSIRPWADTQYF. CDR3 DNA: TGTGCCAGTAGTATCAGGCCCTGGGCAGATACGCAGTATTTT.

The genes are TRBV10-2 and TRBJ1-5; TRBD1 might be the D (6 bases). Germline V CDR1 and CDR2: WSHSY, SAAADI. V was shortened by 3 bases and J by 5 bases, with 11 bases between the two germline ends. There are 14 residues in the CDR3. In nucleotides, the CDR3 is TGCGCCAGCAGTGATGGGAGGGGGTATCAGCCCCAGCATTTT. This translates into CASSDGRGYQPQHF.

J is TRBJ2-1 and V is TRBV11-2; 9 positions match TRBD2. There are 17 residues in the CDR3. Germline-derived CDR1 and CDR2 are SGHAT and FQNNGV. The V and J ends lost 3 bases and 8 bases, in that order; junction bases with no gene match: 14. CDR3 region: CASSFPRGTSLIDEQFF. CDR3 DNA: TGTGCCAGCAGCTTCCCCCGAGGGACTAGCCTTATCGATGAGCAGTTCTTC.

The chain employs TRBV7-6 and TRBJ1-3; D is undetermined. Looked up from germline, CDR1 is SGHVS and CDR2 is FNYEAQ. With 0 bases removed from V and 0 bases from J, the gap between germline ends came to 6 bases. The CDR3 contains 15 residues. CDR3 nucleotide sequence: TGTGCCAGCAGCTTAGCGGCTTACTCTGGAAACACCATATATTTT. Protein: CASSLAAYSGNTIYF.

This clone was picked up one time. V and J are TRBV5-3 and TRBJ2-1, with TRBD1 as a possible D gene (5 bases). TRBV5-3 is labeled an ORF, and its function is uncertain. V dropped 0 bases and J dropped 8 bases, with 12 bases sitting between them. The CDR3 sequence is 14 residues long. The CDR3 sequence: CARSLDDSLDEQFF. DNA for the CDR3: TGTGCCAGAAGCTTGGATGACAGTTTGGATGAGCAGTTCTTC.

The CDR3 coding sequence is TGTGCCAGCAGCTCCAGGGGTTTGTCCTACAATGAGCAGTTCTTC. The encoded protein is CASSSRGLSYNEQFF. The genes are TRBV6-5 and TRBJ2-1, with D possibly being TRBD1 (6 bases). The germline V gene encodes CDR1 MNHEY and CDR2 SVGAGI. The length of the CDR3 is 15 residues. The V end lost 6 bases, the J end lost 1 base, and 13 bases lay between the germline ends.

CDR3 coding DNA: TGCAGCGTTCGGGCCGGGAGGACAGACTCTGGAAACACCATATATTTT. Protein product: CSVRAGRTDSGNTIYF. This sequence joins TRBV29-1 and TRBJ1-3, with D possibly being TRBD1 (6 bases). Germline CDR1 reads SQVTM; CDR2 reads ANQGSEA. V was pared by 5 bases and J by 0 bases, with 17 bases between. The CDR3 runs to 16 residues.

The chain is built from TRBV5-3 and TRBJ2-5, with TRBD2 matching over 7 bases. TRBV5-3 belongs to the ORF category, with a function that is uncertain. The ends lost 2 bases at V and 4 bases at J; junction bases unmatched: 2. The length of the CDR3 is 13 residues. CDR3 sequence (DNA): TGTGCCAGAAGCTTAGGCGGGAGAGAGACCCAGTACTTC. Amino acids: CARSLGGRETQYF.

The gene calls are TRBV18 and TRBJ1-2, with 12 bases matching TRBD1. The CDR3 runs 16 residues. CDR1 is KGHSH and CDR2 is LQKENI in the germline V gene. J was trimmed by 8 bases and V by 4 bases; bases with no gene match: 11. CDR3 DNA: TGTGCCAGCTCACGACTGGGGGACAGGGGGCTCGGGGGCTACACCTTC. It codes for CASSRLGDRGLGGYTF.

The chain uses TRBV5-1 and TRBJ2-1, with TRBD2 matching 7 bases. Losses at the gene ends were 1 base for V and 0 bases for J; bases not matched to a gene: 13. In germline, CDR1 is SGHRS, CDR2 YFSETQ. CDR3 length: 19 amino acids. In DNA, the CDR3 is TGCGCCAGCAGCTTGTCCGGGACTACCCTGGACCCCTCCTACAATGAGCAGTTCTTC. Translating gives CASSLSGTTLDPSYNEQFF. The full variable domain, with the rest looked up from reference TRBV5-1 and TRBJ2-1, is KAGVTQTPRYLIKTRGQQVTLSCSPISGHRSVSWYQQTPGQGLQFLFEYFSETQRNKGNFPGRFSGRQFSNSRSEMNVSTLELGDSALYLCASSLSGTTLDPSYNEQFFGPGTRLTVL.

This sequence joins TRBV30 and TRBJ1-2, with a possible D match to TRBD1 (5 bases). The V gene's germline CDR1 is GTSNPN and CDR2 SVGIG (reference sequence). The germline V and J ends were trimmed by 2 bases and 6 bases, with 16 bases remaining between them. The CDR3 runs to 14 residues. The CDR3 loop reads CAWSTSGALDGYTF. In nucleotides, the CDR3 is TGTGCCTGGAGTACCAGTGGGGCACTCGATGGCTACACCTTC.

The chain links TRBV29-1 to TRBJ1-1; 10 bases are a match to TRBD1. V dropped 6 bases and J dropped 1; count of bases not matched to a gene: 8. Germline V gene sequence: CDR1 SQVTM, CDR2 ANQGSEA. The CDR3 runs to 15 residues. As DNA, the CDR3 is TGCAGCGTCACGGACAGGGGGAATCGGAACACTGAAGCTTTCTTT. Protein sequence: CSVTDRGNRNTEAFF.

This clone was seen just once. The chain links TRBV29-1 to TRBJ1-1; D gene uncertain. V shed 7 bases and J shed 11 bases, with 26 bases lying between them. Germline V gene lookup returns CDR1 SQVTM and CDR2 ANQGSEA. This CDR3 has 14 amino acids. The DNA for the CDR3 is TGCAGCGCACTAAGGACCCCCGGGAAGAGGGAGGCTTTCTTT. It is translated as CSALRTPGKREAFF.

V usage is TRBV7-3 and J usage is TRBJ2-1; unclear D gene. The V gene's germline CDR1 is SGHTA and CDR2 FQGTGA. This CDR3 spans 13 amino acids. V was clipped by 0 bases and J by 9 bases, with 9 bases between them. CDR3 sequence (DNA): TGTGCCAGCAGCTTAACGACGACTTCTGAGCAGTTCTTC. It codes for CASSLTTTSEQFF.